These T cell receptor beta chains were read from a single sample in a study of regulatory T cells in long-lasting Graves disease. TCRdb used MiXCR to reprocess the multiplex PCR reads, holding one entry per CDR3 protein. The table includes 420,000 or so distinct CDR3 sequences, about a sixth detected once. These data were also reused for a study on T cells in Graves' hyperthyroidism and ophthalmopathy.

Sequenced material: peripheral blood mononuclear cells (PBMCs), taken at new diagnosis, from a patient treated with antithyroid drugs. These receptors were collected from a woman between 18 and 30 years old with Graves disease. Each CDR3 is given with its conserved first and last residue. Each record gives: clone size, CDR3 length, D gene, V gene, J gene, CDR3 DNA, CDR3 protein. A D gene is named only where the DNA matches it firmly. Clone size is stated in some rows and not others, as once, few, many or a class when expanded.

clone_size: -
cdr3_length: 16
d_call: TRBD2
v_call: TRBV24-1
j_call: TRBJ2-7
cdr3_nt: TGTGCCACCAGTGACCCAACTAGCGAGGGGACCTACGAGCAGTACTTC
cdr3_aa: CATSDPTSEGTYEQYF

clone_size: many
cdr3_length: 15
d_call: TRBD2
v_call: TRBV20-1
j_call: TRBJ2-1
cdr3_nt: TGCAGTGCTAGTAGGCTAGCGGCCCTGGTAGGTGAGCAGTTCTTC
cdr3_aa: CSASRLAALVGEQFF

clone_size: -
cdr3_length: 14
d_call: -
v_call: TRBV6-1
j_call: TRBJ1-4
cdr3_nt: TGTGCCAGCATCGGCAGACACTCTAATGAAAAACTGTTTTTT
cdr3_aa: CASIGRHSNEKLFF

clone_size: -
cdr3_length: 14
d_call: TRBD1
v_call: TRBV6-1
j_call: TRBJ2-3
cdr3_nt: TGTGCCAGCAGATCGATCCCGGGACAGGGTTGGAAGTATTTT
cdr3_aa: CASRSIPGQGWKYF

clone_size: -
cdr3_length: 13
d_call: -
v_call: TRBV7-8
j_call: TRBJ1-5
cdr3_nt: TGTGCCAGCAGCTTTGGGGCCCTTCAGCCCCAGCATTTT
cdr3_aa: CASSFGALQPQHF

clone_size: few
cdr3_length: 13
d_call: -
v_call: TRBV24-1
j_call: TRBJ2-5
cdr3_nt: TGTGCCACCAGTGGGTGGACAGAAGAGACCCAGTACTTC
cdr3_aa: CATSGWTEETQYF

clone_size: -
cdr3_length: 13
d_call: TRBD1
v_call: TRBV29-1
j_call: TRBJ1-2
cdr3_nt: TGCAGCGTTGAAGGTGGGACAGGCTCCGGCTACACCTTC
cdr3_aa: CSVEGGTGSGYTF

clone_size: many
cdr3_length: 17
d_call: TRBD1
v_call: TRBV7-2
j_call: TRBJ2-1
cdr3_nt: TGTGCCAGCAGCCTGTCCGGCAGGGGGCGAAAATACAATGAGCAGTTCTTC
cdr3_aa: CASSLSGRGRKYNEQFF

clone_size: few
cdr3_length: 11
d_call: -
v_call: TRBV28
j_call: TRBJ1-4
cdr3_nt: TGTGCCAGCAGTTTCGAGGGGCAACTGTTTTTT
cdr3_aa: CASSFEGQLFF

clone_size: -
cdr3_length: 14
d_call: -
v_call: TRBV5-1
j_call: TRBJ2-5
cdr3_nt: TGCGCCAGCAGATCCGGTGTGAGTCAAGAGACCCAGTACTTC
cdr3_aa: CASRSGVSQETQYF

clone_size: -
cdr3_length: 16
d_call: -
v_call: TRBV20-1
j_call: TRBJ1-1
cdr3_nt: TGCAGTGCTAGAGATCCGCGCCGGGACGGGAACACTGAAGCTTTCTTT
cdr3_aa: CSARDPRRDGNTEAFF

clone_size: many
cdr3_length: 14
d_call: -
v_call: TRBV5-4
j_call: TRBJ2-5
cdr3_nt: TGTGCCAGCAGCTTGGAAGGATTCCAAGAGACCCAGTACTTC
cdr3_aa: CASSLEGFQETQYF

clone_size: many
cdr3_length: 16
d_call: TRBD2
v_call: TRBV12-3/TRBV12-4
j_call: TRBJ2-7
cdr3_nt: TGTGCCAGCAGTAACTCGGGACTAGCGGGAGGGGGAGAGCAGTACTTC
cdr3_aa: CASSNSGLAGGGEQYF

clone_size: many
cdr3_length: 15
d_call: -
v_call: TRBV2
j_call: TRBJ1-4
cdr3_nt: TGTGCCAGCACTAATACAGGACCGATTAATGAAAAACTGTTTTTT
cdr3_aa: CASTNTGPINEKLFF

clone_size: many
cdr3_length: 13
d_call: -
v_call: TRBV12-3/TRBV12-4
j_call: TRBJ2-7
cdr3_nt: TGTGCCAGCTCAAAGGACAGTGCCTACGAGCAGTACTTC
cdr3_aa: CASSKDSAYEQYF

clone_size: many
cdr3_length: 15
d_call: TRBD2
v_call: TRBV20-1
j_call: TRBJ2-3
cdr3_nt: TGCAGTGCTAGACAACTAGCGGGAGGTCCGGATACGCAGTATTTT
cdr3_aa: CSARQLAGGPDTQYF

clone_size: many
cdr3_length: 15
d_call: TRBD2
v_call: TRBV27
j_call: TRBJ2-1
cdr3_nt: TGTGCCAGCACCCCCGCGGGGGAGGGCCATTTTGAGCAGTTCTTC
cdr3_aa: CASTPAGEGHFEQFF

clone_size: -
cdr3_length: 13
d_call: -
v_call: TRBV20-1
j_call: TRBJ2-3
cdr3_nt: TGCAGTGCCCTAGGAGGGACCCGGGATACGCAGTATTTT
cdr3_aa: CSALGGTRDTQYF

clone_size: many
cdr3_length: 13
d_call: TRBD1
v_call: TRBV29-1
j_call: TRBJ1-2
cdr3_nt: TGCAGCGTCTGGACAGGGGAAAACTATGGCTACACCTTC
cdr3_aa: CSVWTGENYGYTF

clone_size: many
cdr3_length: 17
d_call: TRBD1
v_call: TRBV6-5
j_call: TRBJ2-4
cdr3_nt: TGTGCCAGCAGTTACTCTTGGACAGGCCTAGCCAAAAACATTCAGTACTTC
cdr3_aa: CASSYSWTGLAKNIQYF

clone_size: many
cdr3_length: 16
d_call: -
v_call: TRBV20-1
j_call: TRBJ2-5
cdr3_nt: TGCAGTGCTGCCGGTTGGGGGAGGGGGGTTCGGGAGACCCAGTACTTC
cdr3_aa: CSAAGWGRGVRETQYF

clone_size: -
cdr3_length: 16
d_call: TRBD1
v_call: TRBV20-1
j_call: TRBJ2-2
cdr3_nt: TGCAGTGCTAGAGACGCAGGACAGGTCTTCACCGGGGAGCTGTTTTTT
cdr3_aa: CSARDAGQVFTGELFF

clone_size: many
cdr3_length: 15
d_call: TRBD1
v_call: TRBV11-2
j_call: TRBJ1-2
cdr3_nt: TGTGCCAGCAGCTTAGGGCCAGGGGGACAAGGAGGCTACACCTTC
cdr3_aa: CASSLGPGGQGGYTF

clone_size: -
cdr3_length: 16
d_call: -
v_call: TRBV4-3
j_call: TRBJ2-2
cdr3_nt: TGCGCCAGCAGCCAAGGGGCCGGGACGAACACCGGGGAGCTGTTTTTT
cdr3_aa: CASSQGAGTNTGELFF

clone_size: few
cdr3_length: 14
d_call: TRBD2
v_call: TRBV12-3/TRBV12-4
j_call: TRBJ2-1
cdr3_nt: TGTGCCAGCAGTGGACTAGCGGCCGTCAATGAGCAGTTCTTC
cdr3_aa: CASSGLAAVNEQFF

clone_size: -
cdr3_length: 15
d_call: TRBD1
v_call: TRBV5-1
j_call: TRBJ1-6
cdr3_nt: TGCGCCAGCAGCGCGGGACAGGGCTATAATTCACCCCTCCACTTT
cdr3_aa: CASSAGQGYNSPLHF

clone_size: many
cdr3_length: 15
d_call: -
v_call: TRBV28
j_call: TRBJ1-2
cdr3_nt: TGTGCCAGCAGTATTGATTCCGCCTCTTACTATGGCTACACCTTC
cdr3_aa: CASSIDSASYYGYTF

clone_size: many
cdr3_length: 11
d_call: -
v_call: TRBV3-1
j_call: TRBJ2-7
cdr3_nt: TGTGCCAGCAGCCAGGGCCCCGAGCAGTACTTC
cdr3_aa: CASSQGPEQYF

clone_size: -
cdr3_length: 15
d_call: TRBD1
v_call: TRBV24-1
j_call: TRBJ2-4
cdr3_nt: TGTGCCACCAGTGAGTCCGGGACAGGCGTTAACATTCAGTACTTC
cdr3_aa: CATSESGTGVNIQYF

clone_size: many
cdr3_length: 14
d_call: TRBD1
v_call: TRBV11-3
j_call: TRBJ2-1
cdr3_nt: TGTGCCAGCAGCTTTGGGACAGGGGCCAATGAGCAGTTCTTC
cdr3_aa: CASSFGTGANEQFF

clone_size: -
cdr3_length: 13
d_call: -
v_call: TRBV29-1
j_call: TRBJ1-2
cdr3_nt: TGCAGCGTTTCTGACAGCCCGAACTATGGCTACACCTTC
cdr3_aa: CSVSDSPNYGYTF

clone_size: few
cdr3_length: 16
d_call: TRBD2
v_call: TRBV9
j_call: TRBJ2-2
cdr3_nt: TGTGCCAGCAGCGTAGGGTCGGGAGGCAACACCGGGGAGCTGTTTTTT
cdr3_aa: CASSVGSGGNTGELFF

clone_size: many
cdr3_length: 14
d_call: -
v_call: TRBV3-1
j_call: TRBJ1-5
cdr3_nt: TGTGCCAGCAGCCAGGACACAACCAATCAGCCCCAGCATTTT
cdr3_aa: CASSQDTTNQPQHF

clone_size: few
cdr3_length: 14
d_call: TRBD1
v_call: TRBV28
j_call: TRBJ2-5
cdr3_nt: TGTGCCAGCTGCCCGAGACAGGGGTGGGAGACCCAGTACTTC
cdr3_aa: CASCPRQGWETQYF

clone_size: -
cdr3_length: 16
d_call: TRBD1
v_call: TRBV4-3
j_call: TRBJ1-1
cdr3_nt: TGCGCCAGCAGCCAAGATCGAGGGGGCCTGAACACTGAAGCTTTCTTT
cdr3_aa: CASSQDRGGLNTEAFF

clone_size: -
cdr3_length: 15
d_call: -
v_call: TRBV7-2
j_call: TRBJ2-7
cdr3_nt: TGTGCCAGCAGCTCCAGGGCCAGGGGGGGGTACGAGCAGTACTTC
cdr3_aa: CASSSRARGGYEQYF

clone_size: -
cdr3_length: 13
d_call: TRBD1
v_call: TRBV20-1
j_call: TRBJ1-5
cdr3_nt: TGCAGTGCGAAAACAGGGGTAAATCAGCCCCAGCATTTT
cdr3_aa: CSAKTGVNQPQHF

clone_size: -
cdr3_length: 16
d_call: TRBD2
v_call: TRBV5-1
j_call: TRBJ2-7
cdr3_nt: TGCGCCAGCAGCTTTGGGCCTAGCGGGGACCCCTACGAGCAGTACTTC
cdr3_aa: CASSFGPSGDPYEQYF

clone_size: -
cdr3_length: 15
d_call: TRBD2
v_call: TRBV6-1
j_call: TRBJ2-5
cdr3_nt: TGTGCCAGCAGTGGAGCGGGAGGGTGGCGGGAGACCCAGTACTTC
cdr3_aa: CASSGAGGWRETQYF

clone_size: many
cdr3_length: 17
d_call: TRBD1
v_call: TRBV12-3/TRBV12-4
j_call: TRBJ2-1
cdr3_nt: TGTGCCAGCAGGGAGGCCGGGACAGGGCTATCCTACAATGAGCAGTTCTTC
cdr3_aa: CASREAGTGLSYNEQFF

clone_size: many
cdr3_length: 15
d_call: TRBD1
v_call: TRBV27
j_call: TRBJ1-1
cdr3_nt: TGTGCCAGCAGGACCATACGCCGGGACAGGGAGAAGGCTTTCTTT
cdr3_aa: CASRTIRRDREKAFF

clone_size: -
cdr3_length: 15
d_call: TRBD1
v_call: TRBV19
j_call: TRBJ1-2
cdr3_nt: TGTGCCAGTAGTATGACGGCAGGGGGCCTCTATGGCTACACCTTC
cdr3_aa: CASSMTAGGLYGYTF

clone_size: -
cdr3_length: 15
d_call: TRBD1
v_call: TRBV18
j_call: TRBJ2-5
cdr3_nt: TGTGCCAGCTCACCACCGGACAGGCCGAGGGAGACCCAGTACTTC
cdr3_aa: CASSPPDRPRETQYF

clone_size: -
cdr3_length: 15
d_call: TRBD2
v_call: TRBV7-2
j_call: TRBJ2-1
cdr3_nt: TGTGCCAGCAGCTTAGGTCCTAGCGGATACAATGAGCAGTTCTTC
cdr3_aa: CASSLGPSGYNEQFF

clone_size: many
cdr3_length: 17
d_call: TRBD2
v_call: TRBV11-2
j_call: TRBJ2-3
cdr3_nt: TGTGCCAGCAGCTTTCGGACTAGCGGGACATTCGCAGATACGCAGTATTTT
cdr3_aa: CASSFRTSGTFADTQYF

clone_size: -
cdr3_length: 16
d_call: -
v_call: TRBV19
j_call: TRBJ2-1
cdr3_nt: TGTGCCAGTAGTATATTCGCGGGGGCTGAGGCTACCGAGCAGTTCTTC
cdr3_aa: CASSIFAGAEATEQFF

clone_size: many
cdr3_length: 16
d_call: TRBD2
v_call: TRBV2
j_call: TRBJ2-1
cdr3_nt: TGTGCCAGCAGGGAAATAGCGGGAGGTTCCTACAATGAGCAGTTCTTC
cdr3_aa: CASREIAGGSYNEQFF

clone_size: -
cdr3_length: 17
d_call: -
v_call: TRBV4-1
j_call: TRBJ1-2
cdr3_nt: TGCGCCAGCAGCCAAGAGCAACGGGCACCGATTAACTATGGCTACACCTTC
cdr3_aa: CASSQEQRAPINYGYTF

clone_size: -
cdr3_length: 12
d_call: -
v_call: TRBV28
j_call: TRBJ1-1
cdr3_nt: TGTGCCAGCACCCCAGGGTTCACTGAAGCTTTCTTT
cdr3_aa: CASTPGFTEAFF

clone_size: many
cdr3_length: 14
d_call: TRBD2
v_call: TRBV10-3
j_call: TRBJ2-7
cdr3_nt: TGTGCCATCAGTGCCCTAGCGGGAGAGTACGAGCAGTACTTC
cdr3_aa: CAISALAGEYEQYF

clone_size: few
cdr3_length: 14
d_call: -
v_call: TRBV20-1
j_call: TRBJ2-5
cdr3_nt: TGCAGTGCTAGAGGGGACGAGGAGTGGGAGACCCAGTACTTC
cdr3_aa: CSARGDEEWETQYF

clone_size: -
cdr3_length: 14
d_call: -
v_call: TRBV6-1
j_call: TRBJ2-2
cdr3_nt: TGTGCCAGCAGCACGGTGGGGGACACCGGGGAGCTGTTTTTT
cdr3_aa: CASSTVGDTGELFF

clone_size: many
cdr3_length: 16
d_call: TRBD2
v_call: TRBV28
j_call: TRBJ2-7
cdr3_nt: TGTGCCAGCAGTATTAGCGGGAGGGCTGGGCGTTACGAGCAGTACTTC
cdr3_aa: CASSISGRAGRYEQYF

clone_size: -
cdr3_length: 13
d_call: -
v_call: TRBV12-3/TRBV12-4
j_call: TRBJ1-1
cdr3_nt: TGTGCCAGCAGTTTAGGGAGGGGCAAGGAAGCTTTCTTT
cdr3_aa: CASSLGRGKEAFF

clone_size: -
cdr3_length: 17
d_call: TRBD1
v_call: TRBV6-1
j_call: TRBJ1-4
cdr3_nt: TGTGCCAGCAGTCAGTCCCGGGACAGGGGAACTAATGAAAAACTGTTTTTT
cdr3_aa: CASSQSRDRGTNEKLFF

clone_size: few
cdr3_length: 14
d_call: -
v_call: TRBV30
j_call: TRBJ2-6
cdr3_nt: TGTGCCTGGAGCGGGACGGGGGGGGCCAACGTCCTGACTTTC
cdr3_aa: CAWSGTGGANVLTF

clone_size: many
cdr3_length: 15
d_call: -
v_call: TRBV28
j_call: TRBJ1-2
cdr3_nt: TGTGCCAGCAGTGCTGGGGACAACCCTTGGGATGGCTACACCTTC
cdr3_aa: CASSAGDNPWDGYTF

clone_size: -
cdr3_length: 15
d_call: TRBD1
v_call: TRBV29-1
j_call: TRBJ1-2
cdr3_nt: TGCAGCGTTGAAGCCTGGGACAGGGGGACCTATGGCTACACCTTC
cdr3_aa: CSVEAWDRGTYGYTF